The entry that follows covers one T cell receptor beta chain sequence. This sample was included in a study of blood T cell repertoires in COVID-19. Study overall: Samples representing acute and convalescent COVID-19 were sourced from the United States, Italy and Spain. From T cells, B-cell-depleted T cells, or PBMCs came the material, which was cDNA or gDNA.

In the authors' methods: Reference gene primer amplification in the assay estimated nucleated cell counts. Repertoires were generated with immunoSEQ multiplex PCR, while TCRdb's copy carries only in-frame clones and drops some. The DNA gave D and trimming, while V, J and clone size come from that table. Of fewer than 350,000 clones in the sample, approximately 85% were seen once. The CDR3 runs 16 residues. The V gene end was trimmed by 0 bases and the J gene end by 8 bases; junction bases not matched to a gene: 5. CDR1 KGHSH and CDR2 LQKENI come from the germline V gene. Material: peripheral blood. V gene TRBV18 combines with J gene TRBJ2-1, with 12 bases fitting TRBD2. This TCR came from a human donor in a cohort sampled during active COVID-19. The CDR3 bases are TGTGCCAGCTCACCACCTTCTAGCGGGGGGGCTCATGAGCAGTTCTTC. Translation: CASSPPSSGGAHEQFF. Using reference TRBV18 and TRBJ2-1 for the parts outside the CDR3, the full variable domain is NAGVMQNPRHLVRRRGQEARLRCSPMKGHSHVYWYRQLPEEGLKFMVYLQKENIIDESGMPKERFSAEFPKEGPSILRIQQVVRGDSAAYFCASSPPSSGGAHEQFFGPGTRLTVL.